There are many counts of the clone carrying this T cell receptor beta chain. This could be a read error, since a much larger clone is one nucleotide away. TCRdb passed the multiplex PCR reads through MiXCR, listing each CDR3 protein once. The table has 140,000 or so distinct CDR3 sequences, about 33% seen once. Breast cancer patients provided tissue from their axillary draining lymph nodes. This entry is derived from a study of breast tumors, draining lymph nodes, adjacent tissues. The CDR3 runs 15 residues. Germline V CDR1 and CDR2: SEHNR, FQNEAQ (reference sequence). Source material: axillary lymph node tissue. The chain combines TRBV7-9 with TRBJ2-2; 7 bases agree with TRBD1. This receptor was taken from a female donor with breast cancer. Some clones in this sample may be carry-over from other donors' samples. Here the CDR3 DNA reads TGTGCCTGCAGACCCGGGACAGCGAACACCGGGGAGCTGTTTTTT. Amino acid sequence: CACRPGTANTGELFF.